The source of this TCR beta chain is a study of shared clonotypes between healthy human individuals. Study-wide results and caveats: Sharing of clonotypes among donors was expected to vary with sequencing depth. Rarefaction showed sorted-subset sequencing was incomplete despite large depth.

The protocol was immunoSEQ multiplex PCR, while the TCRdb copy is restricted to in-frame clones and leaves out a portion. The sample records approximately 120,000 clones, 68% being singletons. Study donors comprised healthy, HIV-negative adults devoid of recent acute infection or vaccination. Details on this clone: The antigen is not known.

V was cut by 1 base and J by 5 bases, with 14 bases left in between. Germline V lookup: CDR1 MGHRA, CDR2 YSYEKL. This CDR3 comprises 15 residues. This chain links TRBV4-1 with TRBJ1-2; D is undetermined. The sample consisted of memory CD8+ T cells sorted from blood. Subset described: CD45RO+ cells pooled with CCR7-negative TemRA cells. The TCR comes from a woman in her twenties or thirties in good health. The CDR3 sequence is CASSQGPYSKYGYTF. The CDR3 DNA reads TGCGCCAGCAGCCAAGGTCCTTATTCGAAATATGGCTACACCTTC.